This TCR beta chain came from a study of blood T cell repertoires in COVID-19. The wider study: There were acute and convalescent COVID-19 samples, and they came from the United States, Italy and Spain.

This table comes from immunoSEQ multiplex PCR, and its TCRdb copy is limited to in-frame clones, with some not included. The sample yields tens of thousands of clones, about nine tenths seen once. V was clipped by 0 bases and J by 3 bases, with 12 bases between them. The CDR3 has 16 residues. In germline, CDR1 is SGDLS, CDR2 YYNGEE. Sequencing was performed on peripheral blood. The receptor was derived from a human donor in a cohort sampled during active COVID-19. This sequence joins TRBV9 and TRBJ1-4; D unclear. For the CDR3, the DNA is TGTGCCAGCAGCGTAGGGGCCGGAGGAGCTAATGAAAAACTGTTTTTT. It specifies CASSVGAGGANEKLFF.